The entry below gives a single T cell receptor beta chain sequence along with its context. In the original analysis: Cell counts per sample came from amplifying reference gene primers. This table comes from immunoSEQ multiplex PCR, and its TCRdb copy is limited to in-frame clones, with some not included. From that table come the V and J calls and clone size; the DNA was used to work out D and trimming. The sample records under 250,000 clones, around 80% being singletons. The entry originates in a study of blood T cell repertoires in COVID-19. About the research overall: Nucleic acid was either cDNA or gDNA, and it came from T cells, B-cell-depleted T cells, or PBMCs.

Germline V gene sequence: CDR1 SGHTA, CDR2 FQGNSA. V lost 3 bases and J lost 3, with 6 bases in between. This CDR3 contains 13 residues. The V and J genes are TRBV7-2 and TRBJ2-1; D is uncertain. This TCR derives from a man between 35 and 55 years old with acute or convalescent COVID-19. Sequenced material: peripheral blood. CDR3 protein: CASSLGHYNEQFF. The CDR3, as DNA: TGTGCCAGCAGCTTGGGCCACTACAATGAGCAGTTCTTC. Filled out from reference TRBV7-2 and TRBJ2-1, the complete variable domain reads GAGVSQSPSNKVTEKGKDVELRCDPISGHTALYWYRQSLGQGLEFLIYFQGNSAPDKSGLPSDRFSAERTGGSVSTLTIQRTQQEDSAVYLCASSLGHYNEQFFGPGTRLTVL.